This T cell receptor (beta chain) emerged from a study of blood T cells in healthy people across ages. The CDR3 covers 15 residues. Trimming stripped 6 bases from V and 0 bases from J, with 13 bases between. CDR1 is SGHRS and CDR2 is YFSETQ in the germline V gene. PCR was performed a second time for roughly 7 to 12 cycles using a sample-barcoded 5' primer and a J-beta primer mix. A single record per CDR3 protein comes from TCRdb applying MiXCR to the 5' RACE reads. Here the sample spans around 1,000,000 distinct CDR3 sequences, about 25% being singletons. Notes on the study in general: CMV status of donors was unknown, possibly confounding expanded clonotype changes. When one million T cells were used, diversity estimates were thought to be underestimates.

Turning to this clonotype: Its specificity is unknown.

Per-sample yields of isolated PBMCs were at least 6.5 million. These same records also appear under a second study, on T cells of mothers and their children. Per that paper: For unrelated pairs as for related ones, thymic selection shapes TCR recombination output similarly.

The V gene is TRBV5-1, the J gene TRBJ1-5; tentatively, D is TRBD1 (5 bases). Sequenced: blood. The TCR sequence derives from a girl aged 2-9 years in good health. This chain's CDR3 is CASKTSDSSNQPQHF. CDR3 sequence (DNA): TGCGCCAGCAAAACGAGCGACAGTAGCAATCAGCCCCAGCATTTT.